Listed here are 5 T cell receptor beta chains from one sample, sequenced in a study of cytomegalovirus exposure and HLA in healthy donors. PCR amplification relied on 60 Vbeta primers (plus 13 Jbeta primers). The method was immunoSEQ multiplex PCR; TCRdb's version includes in-frame clones alone and lacks a portion of them. The table gives about 120,000 clones; the top ten clones make up around 7% of it. The sequenced sample consisted of PBMCs. The receptors were sampled from a man in his forties in good health and CMV-seropositive.

The chain combines TRBV19 with TRBJ1-1; 7 nucleotides agree with TRBD1. This CDR3 is 17 amino acids long. The germline CDR1 and CDR2 sequences are LNHDA and SQIVND (reference sequence). V was pared by 6 bases and J by 3 bases, with 16 bases of the junction left unmatched. CDR3 amino acids: CASRKQGNEGRHTEAFF. CDR3 nucleotide sequence: TGTGCCAGTAGAAAACAGGGGAATGAAGGTAGACACACTGAAGCTTTCTTT.

The J gene is TRBJ2-7, the V gene TRBV27; D might be TRBD1 (5 bases). V was clipped by 6 bases and J by 0 bases, with 15 bases between them. There are 15 residues in the CDR3. Germline values: CDR1 MNHEY, CDR2 SMNVEV (reference sequence). CDR3 loop: CASRGLGVRSYEQYF. CDR3 DNA: TGTGCCAGCAGAGGCTTAGGGGTACGCTCCTACGAGCAGTACTTC.

The CDR3, as DNA: TGTGCCATCCTCGCCCGTAGCTCCTACAATGAGCAGTTCTTC. The encoded protein is CAILARSSYNEQFF. The chain uses TRBV10-3 and TRBJ2-1; D unresolved. Germline loops: CDR1 ENHRY, CDR2 SYGVKD. V lost 8 bases and J lost 0, with 11 bases in between. This CDR3 contains 14 residues.

The chain uses TRBV6-4 and TRBJ2-2, with TRBD2 matching over 8 bases. CDR1 and CDR2 from the germline V gene are MRHNA and SNTAGT. J gave up 6 bases and V 8 bases, and 11 bases lay outside the gene matches. The CDR3 contains 15 residues. In DNA, the CDR3 is TGTGCCAGCGGCCGCACGGGAGGGCCTGCCGGGGAGCTGTTTTTT. Translated, it gives CASGRTGGPAGELFF.

The rearrangement uses TRBV25-1 and TRBJ1-2; D possibly corresponds to TRBD1 (5 bases). Trimming took off 11 bases at V and 4 bases at J, with 17 bases between the two ends. CDR1 and CDR2 (germline): MGHDK, SYGVNS. The CDR3 sequence is 13 residues long. CDR3 residues: CAAGSWGVYGYTF. CDR3 in DNA: TGTGCCGCGGGTTCCTGGGGGGTCTATGGCTACACCTTC.